A selection of T cell receptor beta chains follows, all from one sample in a study of somatic mutations in cytotoxic T cells in rheumatoid arthritis. The protocol was immunoSEQ multiplex PCR, while the TCRdb copy is restricted to in-frame clones and leaves out a portion. The table lists 8,900 or so clones, about 74% of them singletons, with less than 45% in the top ten. Sequenced material: CD8+ T cells sorted from blood. Receptors were obtained from an adult with rheumatoid arthritis. The CDR3 runs from the conserved cysteine through the conserved F or W. Each record gives: CDR3 DNA, CDR3 protein, V gene, clone size, D gene, J gene, CDR3 length. A D gene is named only where the DNA matches it firmly. Clone size is given for some rows only: seen once, a few or many times, or a class if the clone is expanded.

DNA: TGCGCCAGCAGCCCATACAGGGGAAGTAAGCAGTACTTC; CDR3: CASSPYRGSKQYF; V: TRBV5-1; size: NA; D: TRBD1; J: TRBJ2-7; length: 13
DNA: TGCGCCAGCAGCCATAGCGTACTAGCGGGAGATCCGAATGAGCAGTTCTTC; CDR3: CASSHSVLAGDPNEQFF; V: TRBV4-1; size: NA; D: TRBD2; J: TRBJ2-1; length: 17
DNA: TGTGCCAGCAGCTTTGCGGACAGGAGGTATGGCTACACCTTC; CDR3: CASSFADRRYGYTF; V: TRBV7-9; size: NA; D: TRBD1; J: TRBJ1-2; length: 14
DNA: TGTGCCAGCAGTCCCCTGGCGGGAATTGGCGGGGAGCTGTTTTTT; CDR3: CASSPLAGIGGELFF; V: TRBV27; size: NA; D: NA; J: TRBJ2-2; length: 15
DNA: TGTGCCAGCAGTTTCGGACTAGCGGGTGAGCAGTTCTTC; CDR3: CASSFGLAGEQFF; V: TRBV6-5; size: NA; D: TRBD2; J: TRBJ2-1; length: 13
DNA: TGCGCCAGCAGCTTGACTGGGCCCACTGAAGCTTTCTTT; CDR3: CASSLTGPTEAFF; V: TRBV5-1; size: NA; D: NA; J: TRBJ1-1; length: 13
DNA: TGTGCCAGCAGTTTAGGCAGGGGAAGCTCCTACGAGCAGTACTTC; CDR3: CASSLGRGSSYEQYF; V: TRBV28; size: NA; D: NA; J: TRBJ2-7; length: 15
DNA: TGTGCCAGCAGCCCCGACGGCCGGGATACGCAGTATTTT; CDR3: CASSPDGRDTQYF; V: TRBV7-6; size: NA; D: NA; J: TRBJ2-3; length: 13
DNA: TGCGCCAGCAGCTTGGTGGGACAGGGGACAGATACGCAGTATTTT; CDR3: CASSLVGQGTDTQYF; V: TRBV5-1; size: few; D: TRBD1; J: TRBJ2-3; length: 15
DNA: TGTGCCAGCAGTCTCTCCAGGACGTCGTATGGCTACACCTTC; CDR3: CASSLSRTSYGYTF; V: TRBV27; size: NA; D: NA; J: TRBJ1-2; length: 14
DNA: TGTGCCAGCAGTTTGGGGGGGCCCGACCGGGAGCTGTTTTTT; CDR3: CASSLGGPDRELFF; V: TRBV27; size: NA; D: NA; J: TRBJ2-2; length: 14
DNA: TGTGCCAGCATCATTAAGTGGGCAGGGCGCGGCACCGGGGAGCTGTTTTTT; CDR3: CASIIKWAGRGTGELFF; V: TRBV28; size: NA; D: NA; J: TRBJ2-2; length: 17
DNA: TGTGCCAGCAGCCGACAGGGCCAGTGGAACACTGAAGCTTTCTTT; CDR3: CASSRQGQWNTEAFF; V: TRBV9; size: NA; D: TRBD1; J: TRBJ1-1; length: 15
DNA: TGTGCCAGCAGGCCAACAGGGGGAGCTAATGAAAAACTGTTTTTT; CDR3: CASRPTGGANEKLFF; V: TRBV28; size: NA; D: TRBD1; J: TRBJ1-4; length: 15
DNA: TGTGCCAGCAGCGAATGGGACGACATTTGGCCCCAGCATTTT; CDR3: CASSEWDDIWPQHF; V: TRBV9; size: few; D: NA; J: TRBJ1-5; length: 14
DNA: TGTGCCAGCAGTTACTCAGGGGATCCCTACAATGAGCAGTTCTTC; CDR3: CASSYSGDPYNEQFF; V: TRBV6-5; size: NA; D: NA; J: TRBJ2-1; length: 15
DNA: TGTGCCAGCGGCCAGGACACCAGCTCCTACAATGAGCAGTTCTTC; CDR3: CASGQDTSSYNEQFF; V: TRBV6-6; size: NA; D: NA; J: TRBJ2-1; length: 15
DNA: TGTGCCAGCAGCTTCTGGGACAGGGGGAGGTCTAACACTGAAGCTTTCTTT; CDR3: CASSFWDRGRSNTEAFF; V: TRBV13; size: NA; D: TRBD1; J: TRBJ1-1; length: 17
DNA: TGCGCCAGCAGCCGGCTATTCAGGGATGGGGAGACCCAGTACTTC; CDR3: CASSRLFRDGETQYF; V: TRBV4-3; size: once; D: NA; J: TRBJ2-5; length: 15
DNA: TGTGCCAGCAGTTTATCGGAGACAGCCTCCTATGGCTACACCTTC; CDR3: CASSLSETASYGYTF; V: TRBV27; size: once; D: NA; J: TRBJ1-2; length: 15